This T cell receptor beta chain was profiled in a study of cytomegalovirus exposure and HLA in healthy donors. The data were produced by immunoSEQ multiplex PCR, yet TCRdb's version contains in-frame clones alone and is incomplete. The sample comprises 160,000 or so clones, 70% to 90% of which are singletons, and 2.5% to 3% rests with the top ten. CDR1 is SGHTA, CDR2 FQGNSA, per germline. This CDR3 contains 15 residues. Trimming removed 1 base at V and 6 bases at J, with 15 bases between. The chain joins TRBV7-2 to TRBJ1-2; D remains ambiguous. Sample: PBMCs. The sequence was obtained from a man between 18 and 35 years old in good health and CMV-seronegative. CDR3 amino acids: CASSLGAAGRDGYTF. The DNA of the CDR3 is TGTGCCAGCAGCTTAGGGGCAGCGGGAAGGGATGGCTACACCTTC.